This TCR beta chain was captured by sequencing in a study of blood T cell repertoires in COVID-19. Produced via immunoSEQ multiplex PCR; TCRdb's table is partial and in-frame only. The data hold 55,000 to 70,000 clones, with around 86% observed a single time. There are 17 residues in the CDR3. Germline V gene sequence: CDR1 MGHRA, CDR2 YSYEKL. Germline trimming cut 4 bases from V and 1 base from J; bases unmatched to any gene: 7. Source material: peripheral blood. The chain uses TRBV4-1 and TRBJ2-4, with TRBD1 matching 10 bases. The sequence was obtained from a woman older than 75 with acute or convalescent COVID-19. CDR3 nucleotides: TGCGCCAGCAGCCTCCGGGACAGGGGTATGGCCAAAAACATTCAGTACTTC. It yields the protein CASSLRDRGMAKNIQYF.